This T cell receptor beta chain came from a study of patients and donors after allogeneic stem cell transplantation. TCRdb analysed the RT-PCR reads with MiXCR anew, one entry per CDR3 protein. This sample has 800,000 to 1,000,000 distinct CDR3 sequences, with more than 15% found just once. The CDR3 has 15 amino acids. Germline lookup yields CDR1 SEHNR and CDR2 FQNEAQ (reference sequence). Trimming took 5 bases from V and 4 from J, leaving 15 bases between them. This clonotype was seen many times. The J gene is TRBJ1-3, the V gene TRBV7-9; D gene unclear. Sample: blood, either unsorted or a sorted T cell fraction (not recorded which). The clonotype originates from a human donor who was either an allogeneic HSCT recipient or a stem cell or donor lymphocyte infusion donor (not recorded which). It is not recorded whose cells these are; they may come from a transplant donor. DNA for the CDR3: TGTGCCAGCAGCCAACCGGCCGGGCTCGGAAACACCATATATTTT. The encoded protein is CASSQPAGLGNTIYF.